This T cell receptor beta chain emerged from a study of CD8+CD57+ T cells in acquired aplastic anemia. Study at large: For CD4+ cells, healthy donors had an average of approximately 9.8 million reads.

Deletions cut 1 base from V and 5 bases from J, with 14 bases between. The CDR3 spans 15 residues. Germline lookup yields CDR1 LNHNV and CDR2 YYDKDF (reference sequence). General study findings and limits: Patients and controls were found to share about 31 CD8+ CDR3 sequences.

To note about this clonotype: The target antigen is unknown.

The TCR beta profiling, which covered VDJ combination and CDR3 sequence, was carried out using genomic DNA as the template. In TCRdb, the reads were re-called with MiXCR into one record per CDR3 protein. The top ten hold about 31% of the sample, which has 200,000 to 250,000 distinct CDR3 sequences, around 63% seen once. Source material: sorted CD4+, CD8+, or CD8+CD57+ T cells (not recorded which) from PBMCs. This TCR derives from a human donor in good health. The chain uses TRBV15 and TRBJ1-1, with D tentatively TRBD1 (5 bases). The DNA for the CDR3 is TGTGCCACCAGCAGAGGCCAGGGCGTTTTAACTGAAGCTTTCTTT. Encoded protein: CATSRGQGVLTEAFF.